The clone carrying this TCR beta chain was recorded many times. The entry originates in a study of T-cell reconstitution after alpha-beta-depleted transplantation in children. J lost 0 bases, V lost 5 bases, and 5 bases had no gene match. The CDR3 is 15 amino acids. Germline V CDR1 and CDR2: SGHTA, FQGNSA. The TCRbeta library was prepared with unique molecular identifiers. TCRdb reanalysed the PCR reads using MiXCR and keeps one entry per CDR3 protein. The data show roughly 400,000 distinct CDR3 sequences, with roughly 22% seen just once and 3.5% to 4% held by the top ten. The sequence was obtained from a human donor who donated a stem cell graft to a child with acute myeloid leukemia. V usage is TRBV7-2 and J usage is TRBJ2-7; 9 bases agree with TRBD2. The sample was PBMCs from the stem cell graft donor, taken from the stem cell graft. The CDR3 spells CASSGTSISSYEQYF. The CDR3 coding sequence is TGTGCCAGCAGCGGGACTAGCATCAGCTCCTACGAGCAGTACTTC.